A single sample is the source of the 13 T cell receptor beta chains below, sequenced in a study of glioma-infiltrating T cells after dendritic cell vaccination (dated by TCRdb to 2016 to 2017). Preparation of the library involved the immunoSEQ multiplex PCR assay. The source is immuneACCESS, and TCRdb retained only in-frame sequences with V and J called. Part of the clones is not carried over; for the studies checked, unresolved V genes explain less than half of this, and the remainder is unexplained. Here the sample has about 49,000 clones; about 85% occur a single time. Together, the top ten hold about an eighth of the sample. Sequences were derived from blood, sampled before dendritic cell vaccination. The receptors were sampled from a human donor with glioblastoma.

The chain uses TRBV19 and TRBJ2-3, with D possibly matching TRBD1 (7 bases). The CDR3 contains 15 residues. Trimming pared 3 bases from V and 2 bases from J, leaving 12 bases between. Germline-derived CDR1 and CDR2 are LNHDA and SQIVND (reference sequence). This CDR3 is CASSMSRGDTDTQYF. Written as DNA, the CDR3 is TGTGCCAGTAGTATGTCCAGGGGGGACACAGATACGCAGTATTTT.

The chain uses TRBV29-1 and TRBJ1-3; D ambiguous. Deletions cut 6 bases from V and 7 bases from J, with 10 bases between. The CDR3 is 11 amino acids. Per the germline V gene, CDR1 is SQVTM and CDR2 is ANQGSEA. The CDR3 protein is CSVGGRNTIYF. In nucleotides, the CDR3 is TGCAGCGTGGGTGGGAGGAACACCATATATTTT. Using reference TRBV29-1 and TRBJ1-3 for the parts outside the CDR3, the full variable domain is SAVISQKPSRDICQRGTSLTIQCQVDSQVTMMFWYRQQPGQSLTLIATANQGSEATYESGFVIDKFPISRPNLTFSTLTVSNMSPEDSSIYLCSVGGRNTIYFGEGSWLTVV.

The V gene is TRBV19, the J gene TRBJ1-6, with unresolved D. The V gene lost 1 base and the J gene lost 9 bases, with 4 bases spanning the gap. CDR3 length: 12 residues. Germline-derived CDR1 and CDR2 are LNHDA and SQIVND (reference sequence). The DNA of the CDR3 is TGTGCCAGTAGTATAGCCAGTTCACCCCTCCACTTT. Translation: CASSIASSPLHF.

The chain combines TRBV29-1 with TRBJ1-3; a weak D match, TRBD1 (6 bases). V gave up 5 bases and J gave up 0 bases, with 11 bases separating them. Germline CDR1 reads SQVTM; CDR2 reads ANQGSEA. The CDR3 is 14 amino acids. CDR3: CSVQGSSSGNTIYF. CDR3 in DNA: TGCAGCGTTCAGGGGTCTTCCTCTGGAAACACCATATATTTT.

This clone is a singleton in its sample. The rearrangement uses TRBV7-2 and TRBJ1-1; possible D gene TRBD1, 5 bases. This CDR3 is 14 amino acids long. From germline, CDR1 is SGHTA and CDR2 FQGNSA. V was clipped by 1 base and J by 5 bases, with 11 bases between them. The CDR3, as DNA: TGTGCCAGCAGCTTAGGGGGCGCGACAACTGAAGCTTTCTTT. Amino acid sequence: CASSLGGATTEAFF.

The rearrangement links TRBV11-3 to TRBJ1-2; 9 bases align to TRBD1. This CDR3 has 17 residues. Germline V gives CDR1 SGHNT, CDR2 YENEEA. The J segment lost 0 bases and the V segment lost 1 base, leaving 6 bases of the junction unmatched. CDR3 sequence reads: CASSLGFGTGPNYGYTF. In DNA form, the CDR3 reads TGTGCCAGCAGCTTAGGGTTTGGGACAGGGCCTAACTATGGCTACACCTTC.

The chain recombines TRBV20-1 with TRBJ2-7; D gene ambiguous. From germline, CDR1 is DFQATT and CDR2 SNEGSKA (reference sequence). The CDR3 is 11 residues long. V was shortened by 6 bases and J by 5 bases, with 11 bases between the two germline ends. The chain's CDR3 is CSAVRGDEQYF. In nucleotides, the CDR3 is TGCAGTGCAGTTCGCGGCGACGAGCAGTACTTC.

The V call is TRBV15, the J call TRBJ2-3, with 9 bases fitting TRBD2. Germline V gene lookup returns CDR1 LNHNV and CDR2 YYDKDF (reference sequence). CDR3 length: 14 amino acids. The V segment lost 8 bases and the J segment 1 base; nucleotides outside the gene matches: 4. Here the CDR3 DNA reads TGTGCCACCCAAGTAGCGGGGGGCACAGATACGCAGTATTTT. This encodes CATQVAGGTDTQYF. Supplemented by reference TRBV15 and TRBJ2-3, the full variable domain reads DAMVIQNPRYQVTQFGKPVTLSCSQTLNHNVMYWYQQKSSQAPKLLFHYYDKDFNNEADTPDNFQSRRPNTSFCFLDIRSPGLGDTAMYLCATQVAGGTDTQYFGPGTRLTVL.

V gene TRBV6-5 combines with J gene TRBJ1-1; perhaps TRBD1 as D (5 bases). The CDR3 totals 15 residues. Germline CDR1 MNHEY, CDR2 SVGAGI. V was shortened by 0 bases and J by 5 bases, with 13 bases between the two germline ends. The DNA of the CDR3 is TGTGCCAGCAGTTACTCGTTCGGGGGGAATACTGAAGCTTTCTTT. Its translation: CASSYSFGGNTEAFF.

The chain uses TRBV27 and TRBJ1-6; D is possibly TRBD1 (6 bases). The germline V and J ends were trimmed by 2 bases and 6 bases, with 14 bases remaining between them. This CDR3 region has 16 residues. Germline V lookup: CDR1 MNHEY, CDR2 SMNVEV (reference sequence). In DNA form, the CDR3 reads TGTGCCAGCAGTTTAAAATTAGGACAGATTAATTCACCCCTCCACTTT. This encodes CASSLKLGQINSPLHF.

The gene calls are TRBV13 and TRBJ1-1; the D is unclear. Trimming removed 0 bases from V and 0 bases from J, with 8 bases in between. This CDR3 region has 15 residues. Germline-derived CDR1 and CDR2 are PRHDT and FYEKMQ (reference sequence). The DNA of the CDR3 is TGTGCCAGCAGCTTAGGCTACAGCATGAACACTGAAGCTTTCTTT. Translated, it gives CASSLGYSMNTEAFF.

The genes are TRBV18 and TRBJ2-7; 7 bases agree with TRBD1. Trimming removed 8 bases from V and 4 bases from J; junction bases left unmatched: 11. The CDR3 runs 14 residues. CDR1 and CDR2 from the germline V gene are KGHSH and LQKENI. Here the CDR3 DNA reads TGTGCCAGCGTTAGGACAGGACCTGGGTACGAGCAGTACTTC. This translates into CASVRTGPGYEQYF.

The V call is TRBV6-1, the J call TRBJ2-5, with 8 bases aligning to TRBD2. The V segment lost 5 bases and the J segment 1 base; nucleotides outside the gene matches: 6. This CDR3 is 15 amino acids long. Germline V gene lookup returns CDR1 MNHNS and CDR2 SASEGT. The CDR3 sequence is CASSMQAGGQETQYF. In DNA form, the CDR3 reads TGTGCCAGCAGTATGCAGGCGGGAGGCCAAGAGACCCAGTACTTC.